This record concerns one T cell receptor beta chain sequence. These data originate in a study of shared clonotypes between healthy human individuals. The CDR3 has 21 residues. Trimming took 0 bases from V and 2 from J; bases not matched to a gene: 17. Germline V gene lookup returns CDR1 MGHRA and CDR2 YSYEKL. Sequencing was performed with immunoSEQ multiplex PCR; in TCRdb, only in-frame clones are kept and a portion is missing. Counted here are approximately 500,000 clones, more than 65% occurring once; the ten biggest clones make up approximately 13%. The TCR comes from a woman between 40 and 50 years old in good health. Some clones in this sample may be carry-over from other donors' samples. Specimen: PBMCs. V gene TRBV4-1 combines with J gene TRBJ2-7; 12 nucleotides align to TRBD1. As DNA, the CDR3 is TGCGCCAGCAGCCAAGATACCCGGGACAGGGGGCGGCTAGCGGGTACCTACGAGCAGTACTTC. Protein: CASSQDTRDRGRLAGTYEQYF.